The TCR beta chain under discussion was sequenced for a study of T cell repertoires and HLA-DP antigens. Amplification used primers for 54 TRBV and 13 TRBJ segments. Assay used: immunoSEQ multiplex PCR; TCRdb lists only in-frame clones, some missing. The data hold about 73,000 clones, with roughly 77% observed a single time. This CDR3 contains 13 residues. Per the germline V gene, CDR1 is LNHDA and CDR2 is SQIVND (reference sequence). Trimming left V 4 bases short and J 6 bases short, with 10 bases between. Comment on this clone: Antigen: not known.

Sample: CD4+ T cells from PBMCs. The V gene is TRBV19, the J gene TRBJ2-1; D possibly matches TRBD1 or TRBD2 (5 bases each). The receptor's source is a man aged 60 to 69 in good health and CMV-seronegative. CDR3: CASSTQAGNEQFF. For the CDR3, the DNA is TGTGCCAGTAGTACACAGGCGGGCAATGAGCAGTTCTTC.